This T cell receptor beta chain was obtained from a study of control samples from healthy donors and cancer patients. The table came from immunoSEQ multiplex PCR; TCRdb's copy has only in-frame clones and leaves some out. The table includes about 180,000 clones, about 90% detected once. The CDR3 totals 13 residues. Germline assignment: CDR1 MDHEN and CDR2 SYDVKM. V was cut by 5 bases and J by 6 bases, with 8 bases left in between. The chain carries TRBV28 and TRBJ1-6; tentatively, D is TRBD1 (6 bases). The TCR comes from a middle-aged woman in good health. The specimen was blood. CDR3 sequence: CASSRGANSPLHF. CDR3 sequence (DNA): TGTGCCAGCAGTCGGGGGGCTAATTCACCCCTCCACTTT.